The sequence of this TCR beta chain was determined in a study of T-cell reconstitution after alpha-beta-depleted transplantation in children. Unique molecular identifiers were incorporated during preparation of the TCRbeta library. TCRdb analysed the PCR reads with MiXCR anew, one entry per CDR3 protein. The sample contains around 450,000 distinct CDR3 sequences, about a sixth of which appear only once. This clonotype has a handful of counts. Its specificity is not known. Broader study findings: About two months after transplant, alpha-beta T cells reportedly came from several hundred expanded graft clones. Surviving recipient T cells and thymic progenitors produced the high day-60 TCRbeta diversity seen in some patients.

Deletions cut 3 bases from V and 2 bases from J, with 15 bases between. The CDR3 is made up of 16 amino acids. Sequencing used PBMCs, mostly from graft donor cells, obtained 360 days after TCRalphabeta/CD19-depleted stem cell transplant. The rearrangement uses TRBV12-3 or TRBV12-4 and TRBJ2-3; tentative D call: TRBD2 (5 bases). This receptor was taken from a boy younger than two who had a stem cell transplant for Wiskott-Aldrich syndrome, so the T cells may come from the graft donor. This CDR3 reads CASSFSIATDTDTQYF. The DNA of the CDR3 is TGTGCCAGCAGTTTTAGCATAGCGACCGACACAGATACGCAGTATTTT.